This T cell receptor beta chain is drawn from a study of shared clonotypes between healthy human individuals. Whole-study results and caveats: Naive CD4 clonotype sharing across a few donors was 5% to 6%.

In the naive CD8 group, cells lacked CD45RO and were positively selected for CCR7, so terminally differentiated effector memory CD45RA+ cells were left out. Points on this clone: No antigen is known for it.

Sorted-subset replicate PCR reactions were performed with about 200 ng DNA, corresponding to 30,000 to 35,000 T cell genomes. The method was immunoSEQ multiplex PCR; TCRdb's version includes in-frame clones alone and lacks a portion of them. The sample shows roughly 590,000 clones, around 95% of them seen only once. CDR1 is MGHDK and CDR2 is SYGVNS in the germline V gene. The V end lost 8 bases, the J end lost 4 bases, and 8 bases lay between the germline ends. The CDR3 has 11 amino acids. The source material was naive CD8+ T cells sorted from blood. The TCR originated in a woman aged 25-40 years in good health. The V call is TRBV25-1, the J call TRBJ2-5, with D possibly TRBD1 on 6 matching bases. Here the CDR3 DNA reads TGTGCCAGCCTCAGGGGAGAGACCCAGTACTTC. This translates into CASLRGETQYF. Full variable domain (rest looked up from reference TRBV25-1 and TRBJ2-5): EADIYQTPRYLVIGTGKKITLECSQTMGHDKMYWYQQDPGMELHLIHYSYGVNSTEKGDLSSESTVSRIRTEHFPLTLESARPSHTSQYLCASLRGETQYFGPGTRLLVL.